The entry that follows covers one T cell receptor (beta chain) sequence. 5'RACE primed at constant segments yielded TCR alpha and TCR beta cDNA libraries bearing sample barcodes and UMIs. TCRdb processed the 5' RACE reads anew with MiXCR; each CDR3 protein has one entry. There are over 300,000 distinct CDR3 sequences in the sample; around 20% occur only once, and roughly a fifth lies in the top ten. The sample is drawn from a study of T-cell memory formation after mild COVID-19. Study as a whole: Largely donor-specific sequence clusters came from a couple of donors.

The germline gives CDR1 ENHRY, CDR2 SYGVKD. This CDR3 has 12 residues. Trimming left V 3 bases short and J 3 bases short, with 4 bases between. The chain combines TRBV10-3 with TRBJ2-3; no clear D. The source material was PBMCs or a T cell subset sorted from them (not recorded which). The clonotype originates from a man aged 18-30 years who had mild COVID-19 (a few samples of this study predate the infection). Cell type and time point are not known. The CDR3: CAISDGTDTQYF. CDR3 bases: TGTGCCATCAGTGATGGAACAGATACGCAGTATTTT.